This passage covers 31 T cell receptor beta chains from one sample sequenced in a study of shared clonotypes between healthy human individuals. Assay used: immunoSEQ multiplex PCR; TCRdb lists only in-frame clones, some missing. The table lists more than 2 million clones, almost 96% of them singletons. Sequencing used naive CD4+ T cells sorted from blood. Subset noted: CD45RA+ positively selected. The receptors were gathered from a man aged 18 to 29 in good health.

V usage is TRBV19 and J usage is TRBJ2-1; D gene uncertain. This CDR3 contains 16 residues. Per germline, CDR1 LNHDA and CDR2 SQIVND (reference sequence). V was cut by 5 bases and J by 0 bases, with 14 bases left in between. The CDR3 here is CASSPGRVSSYNEQFF. CDR3 nucleotide sequence: TGTGCCAGTAGTCCGGGTCGAGTGAGCTCCTACAATGAGCAGTTCTTC.

The chain is built from TRBV10-3 and TRBJ2-1, with 10 positions matching TRBD2. Germline V CDR1 and CDR2: ENHRY, SYGVKD. The CDR3 runs to 16 residues. V dropped 4 bases and J dropped 9; count of bases not matched to a gene: 12. This CDR3 reads CAISAAGGRLLGEQFF. The CDR3 DNA reads TGTGCCATCAGTGCAGCGGGAGGGAGACTCCTGGGTGAGCAGTTCTTC.

The V and J genes are TRBV7-2 and TRBJ1-3; 7 nucleotides line up with TRBD1. Germline V gene lookup returns CDR1 SGHTA and CDR2 FQGNSA. The junction had 4 bases not matched to a gene; V was cut back by 0 bases and J by 2 bases. This CDR3 is 16 amino acids long. CDR3 DNA: TGTGCCAGCAGCTTAGCGGGCAGGGGGGCTGGAAACACCATATATTTT. This sequence encodes CASSLAGRGAGNTIYF.

The chain employs TRBV7-2 and TRBJ2-2; D is unclear. V lost 2 bases to trimming and J lost 6 bases, with 7 bases between them. Germline V CDR1 and CDR2: SGHTA, FQGNSA. The CDR3 totals 13 residues. The CDR3 DNA reads as TGTGCCAGCAGCTTAAATCCCGCCGGGGAGCTGTTTTTT. As protein: CASSLNPAGELFF.

The V gene is TRBV19, the J gene TRBJ1-2; D gene unclear. The CDR3 contains 14 residues. V lost 6 bases to trimming and J lost 3 bases, with 14 bases between them. CDR1 LNHDA and CDR2 SQIVND come from the germline V gene (reference sequence). CDR3 nucleotide sequence: TGTGCCAGTAGCAGGTCGTCTTACGACTATGGCTACACCTTC. Translation gives CASSRSSYDYGYTF.

The chain uses TRBV18 and TRBJ1-3; a weak D match, TRBD1 (6 bases). Looked up from germline, CDR1 is KGHSH and CDR2 is LQKENI. The CDR3 is made up of 15 amino acids. V was pared by 5 bases and J by 0 bases, with 11 bases between. CDR3 region: CASSTIGGSGNTIYF. The DNA of the CDR3 is TGTGCCAGCTCAACGATAGGGGGCTCTGGAAACACCATATATTTT.

The chain carries TRBV15 and TRBJ2-2, with TRBD1 matching 10 bases. CDR1 and CDR2 from the germline V gene are LNHNV and YYDKDF (reference sequence). J was trimmed by 0 bases and V by 5 bases; bases with no gene match: 9. CDR3 length: 18 residues. The CDR3 reads CATSPWDRGPSNTGELFF. The CDR3 DNA follows: TGTGCCACCAGCCCTTGGGACAGGGGACCATCGAACACCGGGGAGCTGTTTTTT. Looking up the rest from reference TRBV15 and TRBJ2-2 gives the full variable domain: DAMVIQNPRYQVTQFGKPVTLSCSQTLNHNVMYWYQQKSSQAPKLLFHYYDKDFNNEADTPDNFQSRRPNTSFCFLDIRSPGLGDTAMYLCATSPWDRGPSNTGELFFGEGSRLTVL.

This clone was found once. The chain employs TRBV2 and TRBJ1-6; D gene ambiguous. V was clipped by 4 bases and J by 9 bases, with 13 bases between them. This CDR3 comprises 14 residues. CDR1 is SNHLY, CDR2 FYNNEI, per germline. CDR3 sequence (DNA): TGTGCCAGCAGTGTTTCTGGTAGTGGTTCACCCCTCCACTTT. Its translation: CASSVSGSGSPLHF.

The chain uses TRBV30 and TRBJ2-7, with a weak D call TRBD1 (6 bases). In germline, CDR1 is GTSNPN, CDR2 SVGIG (reference sequence). The CDR3 length is 13 residues. The germline V and J ends were trimmed by 7 bases and 0 bases, with 13 bases remaining between them. The CDR3 is CAFNPGASYEQYF. CDR3 sequence (DNA): TGTGCCTTCAACCCAGGGGCCTCCTACGAGCAGTACTTC.

The V call is TRBV6-1, the J call TRBJ2-7; D unclear. Trimming pared 7 bases from V and 2 bases from J, leaving 12 bases between. CDR1 and CDR2 (germline): MNHNS, SASEGT. The CDR3 covers 13 residues. CDR3 DNA: TGTGCCAGCAAAATAGTCGACCCCTACGAGCAGTACTTC. It yields the protein CASKIVDPYEQYF.

The chain has TRBV4-1 and TRBJ1-4, with 12 bases aligning to TRBD1. Germline V gives CDR1 MGHRA, CDR2 YSYEKL. The CDR3 has 17 residues. After removal of 4 bases from V and 3 bases from J, the junction contained 6 bases not matched to a gene. CDR3 DNA: TGCGCCAGCAGCCGAGGGGACAGGGGGCAGGCTAATGAAAAACTGTTTTTT. Protein sequence: CASSRGDRGQANEKLFF.

This sequence joins TRBV5-6 and TRBJ2-1; 9 nucleotides line up with TRBD2. The germline CDR1 and CDR2 sequences are SGHDT and YYEEEE. This CDR3 is built from 15 residues. V was pared by 1 base and J by 6 bases, with 5 bases of the junction left unmatched. CDR3 loop: CASSLQLAGTNEQFF. The CDR3 DNA is TGTGCCAGCAGCTTGCAACTAGCGGGTACCAATGAGCAGTTCTTC. The full variable domain, rest sourced from reference TRBV5-6 and TRBJ2-1, is DAGVTQSPTHLIKTRGQQVTLRCSPKSGHDTVSWYQQALGQGPQFIFQYYEEEERQRGNFPDRFSGHQFPNYSSELNVNALLLGDSALYLCASSLQLAGTNEQFFGPGTRLTVL.

The V gene is TRBV11-2, the J gene TRBJ2-3, with D possibly matching TRBD2 (6 bases). Looked up from germline, CDR1 is SGHAT and CDR2 is FQNNGV. The CDR3 runs 16 residues. V was clipped by 4 bases and J by 4 bases, with 18 bases between them. As DNA, the CDR3 is TGTGCCAGCAGCTCGCGGGACGTTCTACAAGCAGATACGCAGTATTTT. It is translated as CASSSRDVLQADTQYF.

This chain connects TRBV5-1 to TRBJ2-7, with a tentative D call TRBD2 (6 bases). CDR3 length equals 14 residues. Germline loops: CDR1 SGHRS, CDR2 YFSETQ. V was pared by 2 bases and J by 3 bases, with 12 bases between. Here the CDR3 reads CASSFGDSFYEQYF. The CDR3, as DNA: TGCGCCAGCAGCTTCGGGGACTCCTTCTACGAGCAGTACTTC.

This clone was seen only once. The chain uses TRBV6-6 and TRBJ1-2; D unresolved. Trimming cost V 4 bases and J 0 bases, with 15 bases left between them. CDR1 is MNHNY, CDR2 SVGAGI, per germline (reference sequence). The CDR3 is 16 amino acids. The CDR3: CASSSSALTSNYGYTF. The CDR3, as DNA: TGTGCCAGCAGTTCGTCGGCCCTTACTTCTAACTATGGCTACACCTTC.

V gene TRBV18 combines with J gene TRBJ2-7; D remains ambiguous. This CDR3 is built from 15 residues. Per the germline V gene, CDR1 is KGHSH and CDR2 is LQKENI. V lost 0 bases and J 2 bases, leaving 11 bases between the germline ends. The CDR3 region has the DNA TGTGCCAGCTCACCACCGGCGAAAGGAACCTACGAGCAGTACTTC. Translating it yields CASSPPAKGTYEQYF.

The gene calls are TRBV2 and TRBJ2-7; 9 nucleotides align to TRBD1. Germline CDR1 and CDR2: SNHLY and FYNNEI. The V and J ends lost 8 bases and 3 bases, in that order; junction bases with no gene match: 2. CDR3 size: 12 residues. CDR3 DNA: TGTGCCAGCGGGACAGGGTACTACGAGCAGTACTTC. Translated: CASGTGYYEQYF.

The rearrangement links TRBV7-8 to TRBJ1-4; 7 positions agree with TRBD1. Germline V lookup: CDR1 SGHVS, CDR2 FQNEAQ. Losses at the gene ends were 5 bases for V and 4 bases for J; bases not matched to a gene: 4. The CDR3 has 14 residues. The CDR3 DNA follows: TGTGCCAGCAGCCCCAGGGACAGTAATGAAAAACTGTTTTTT. Encoded protein: CASSPRDSNEKLFF.

V usage is TRBV4-1 and J usage is TRBJ2-5; TRBD2 matches 10 bases. CDR1 and CDR2 (germline): MGHRA, YSYEKL. With 6 bases clipped from V and 4 bases from J, the junction kept 8 bases outside the gene matches. This CDR3 comprises 15 residues. The CDR3 DNA follows: TGCGCCAGCAGTCGCGGGATAGCGGGGGGAGAGACCCAGTACTTC. It specifies CASSRGIAGGETQYF.

A single count supports this clone. The rearrangement uses TRBV10-2 and TRBJ1-4; D may be TRBD1 (6 bases). The ends were cut back, 6 bases at V and 1 base at J, with 21 bases in the middle. Germline CDR1 WSHSY, CDR2 SAAADI. The CDR3 spans 18 residues. This chain's CDR3 is CASRNGQPIKKTNEKLFF. CDR3 nucleotides: TGCGCCAGCAGGAACGGACAGCCAATAAAGAAAACTAATGAAAAACTGTTTTTT.

Notes on this clone: The same CDR3 can be traced to other DNA sequences in this sample. The V call is TRBV2, the J call TRBJ2-5; D is unresolved. In germline, CDR1 is SNHLY, CDR2 FYNNEI. Between the trimmed V and J ends, which lost 4 bases and 5 bases, there was a span of 11 bases. The CDR3 extends over 13 amino acids. The CDR3 loop reads CASSGGRMETQYF. In nucleotides, the CDR3 is TGTGCCAGCAGTGGAGGCCGGATGGAGACCCAGTACTTC.

In the case of this clone: The same CDR3 can be traced to other DNA sequences in this sample. The chain joins TRBV19 to TRBJ1-1; no clear D. V lost 4 bases, J lost 1 base, and 7 bases lay in between. The CDR3 covers 13 residues. From germline, CDR1 is LNHDA and CDR2 SQIVND (reference sequence). The CDR3 bases are TGTGCCAGTAGTAAAAGGGAGAACACTGAAGCTTTCTTT. Its protein product is CASSKRENTEAFF.

The chain combines TRBV25-1 with TRBJ2-3; 8 nucleotides line up with TRBD1. The CDR3 spans 15 residues. V lost 0 bases to trimming and J lost 6 bases; unmatched junction nucleotides: 5. Germline loops: CDR1 MGHDK, CDR2 SYGVNS. The CDR3 is CASSEYDRGLDTQYF. CDR3 coding DNA: TGTGCCAGCAGTGAATACGACAGGGGTCTGGATACGCAGTATTTT. The full variable domain, in which reference TRBV25-1 and TRBJ2-3 provide the parts outside the CDR3, is EADIYQTPRYLVIGTGKKITLECSQTMGHDKMYWYQQDPGMELHLIHYSYGVNSTEKGDLSSESTVSRIRTEHFPLTLESARPSHTSQYLCASSEYDRGLDTQYFGPGTRLTVL.

As concerns this clone: The sample has other DNA sequences that encode this CDR3 too. The rearrangement uses TRBV10-3 and TRBJ1-2; weak D call: TRBD1 (5 bases). The V gene lost 3 bases and the J gene lost 2 bases, with 7 bases spanning the gap. Germline CDR1 and CDR2: ENHRY and SYGVKD. This CDR3 has 13 residues. The CDR3 loop reads CAISDPGNYGYTF. The CDR3 region has the DNA TGTGCCATCAGTGATCCAGGGAACTATGGCTACACCTTC.

The CDR3 is CASSLMAGTGDNEQFF. In DNA, the CDR3 is TGTGCCAGCAGCTTAATGGCCGGGACAGGAGACAATGAGCAGTTCTTC. The chain recombines TRBV11-3 with TRBJ2-1; 8 bases align to TRBD1. V shed 2 bases, J shed 5 bases, and the junction held 8 bases outside the gene matches. The germline V gene has CDR1 SGHNT and CDR2 YENEEA. CDR3 length equals 16 residues.

This clone was observed a few times. The same CDR3 is also encoded by other DNA sequences in this sample. The rearrangement uses TRBV6-1 and TRBJ2-3; TRBD1 is a possible D gene (5 bases). Trimming pared 2 bases from V and 0 bases from J, leaving 6 bases between. Germline lookup yields CDR1 MNHNS and CDR2 SASEGT. The CDR3 is 14 residues long. Written as DNA, the CDR3 is TGTGCCAGCAGTGAACAGGGAAGCACAGATACGCAGTATTTT. It translates to CASSEQGSTDTQYF.

This chain uses TRBV28 with TRBJ1-6; D is perhaps TRBD1 (5 bases). Germline CDR1 and CDR2: MDHEN and SYDVKM. The CDR3 length is 15 residues. The V end lost 3 bases, the J end lost 7 bases, and 13 bases lay between the germline ends. The CDR3 coding sequence is TGTGCCAGCAGTTTTGAGCAGGGTTCGAATTCACCCCTCCACTTT. As protein: CASSFEQGSNSPLHF.

The chain joins TRBV5-4 to TRBJ2-7, with 7 bases that match TRBD1. V shed 3 bases and J 3 bases; nucleotides not matched to a gene: 6. Germline V lookup: CDR1 SGHNT, CDR2 YYREEE (reference sequence). The CDR3 runs to 14 residues. CDR3 coding DNA: TGTGCCAGCAGCTCCTCCGGGACAGACTACGAGCAGTACTTC. Amino acids: CASSSSGTDYEQYF.

This clone is a singleton in its sample. The V gene is TRBV10-3, the J gene TRBJ2-5; TRBD1 agrees at 7 bases. CDR3 length equals 13 residues. Looked up from germline, CDR1 is ENHRY and CDR2 is SYGVKD. With 7 bases clipped from V and 4 bases from J, the junction kept 6 bases outside the gene matches. The CDR3 nucleotides are TGTGCCATCAACGACAGGGAAGGAGAGACCCAGTACTTC. Translation: CAINDREGETQYF.

The V call is TRBV12-5, the J call TRBJ2-3, with 9 bases fitting TRBD2. Germline lookup yields CDR1 LGHNT and CDR2 FRNRAP. The J segment lost 2 bases and the V segment lost 7 bases, leaving 7 bases of the junction unmatched. The CDR3 covers 15 residues. In DNA, the CDR3 is TGTGCTAGTGCCTCTAGCGGGGCCAACACAGATACGCAGTATTTT. It encodes CASASSGANTDTQYF. Looking up the rest from reference TRBV12-5 and TRBJ2-3 gives the full variable domain: DARVTQTPRHKVTEMGQEVTMRCQPILGHNTVFWYRQTMMQGLELLAYFRNRAPLDDSGMPKDRFSAEMPDATLATLKIQPSEPRDSAVYFCASASSGANTDTQYFGPGTRLTVL.

The chain combines TRBV7-2 with TRBJ1-1; D not resolved. This CDR3 is 11 amino acids long. From germline, CDR1 is SGHTA and CDR2 FQGNSA. With 5 bases removed from V and 7 bases from J, the gap between germline ends came to 8 bases. The CDR3 sequence: CASSPSLEAFF. The CDR3 coding sequence is TGTGCCAGCAGCCCCTCCCTTGAAGCTTTCTTT.